What follows are 19 T cell receptor beta chains derived from one specimen sequenced in a study of blood T cell repertoires in COVID-19 (dated by TCRdb to between 2020 and 2021). Libraries were constructed by the immunoSEQ multiplex PCR assay. As stored in TCRdb, this immuneACCESS dataset retains in-frame rearrangements with V and J assigned. A fraction of the clones does not appear; measured against another copy, unresolved V genes explain less than half of the discrepancy, and the remainder lacks a known reason. The sample contains 300,000 to 350,000 clones, about 91% of them found a single time. Around 10% of the sample goes to the ten largest clones. Sequences were obtained from peripheral blood. Every receptor here comes from a man younger than 45 with COVID-19, enrolled during active disease.

The CDR3: CASSSRGGTVYNEQFF. DNA of the CDR3: TGTGCCAGCAGCTCACGGGGGGGGACAGTATACAATGAGCAGTTCTTC. The V call is TRBV11-3, the J call TRBJ2-1; D possibly corresponds to TRBD2 (8 bases). V lost 4 bases, J lost 4 bases, and 17 bases lay in between. Germline assignment: CDR1 SGHNT and CDR2 YENEEA. This CDR3 has 16 amino acids.

The chain employs TRBV18 and TRBJ2-3, with 8 bases fitting TRBD1. V was clipped by 8 bases and J by 5 bases; unmatched bases: 6. This CDR3 has 13 amino acids. The V gene's germline CDR1 is KGHSH and CDR2 LQKENI. CDR3 coding DNA: TGTGCCAGCCTGACAGGGGCGTTAGATACGCAGTATTTT. Translated, it gives CASLTGALDTQYF. The whole variable domain, filled in from reference TRBV18 and TRBJ2-3, reads NAGVMQNPRHLVRRRGQEARLRCSPMKGHSHVYWYRQLPEEGLKFMVYLQKENIIDESGMPKERFSAEFPKEGPSILRIQQVVRGDSAAYFCASLTGALDTQYFGPGTRLTVL.

This clone was picked up a small number of times. J is TRBJ1-5 and V is TRBV6-2 or TRBV6-3, with 7 bases matching TRBD1. V was clipped by 2 bases and J by 2 bases; unmatched bases: 3. Germline CDR1 reads MNHEY; CDR2 reads SVGEGT. This CDR3 spans 15 amino acids. The CDR3 coding sequence is TGTGCCAGCAGTTACGACAGGGACGGCAATCAGCCCCAGCATTTT. Translating gives CASSYDRDGNQPQHF.

The chain carries TRBV29-1 and TRBJ2-3; the D gene is possibly TRBD1 (5 bases). CDR1 and CDR2 (germline): SQVTM, ANQGSEA. Trimming stripped 6 bases from V and 2 bases from J, with 12 bases between. The CDR3 extends over 13 amino acids. The CDR3: CSVKQVLTDTQYF. The DNA of the CDR3 is TGCAGCGTGAAACAGGTACTCACAGATACGCAGTATTTT.

The rearrangement links TRBV6-5 to TRBJ2-7; D possibly corresponds to TRBD1 (5 bases). V lost 2 bases to trimming and J lost 2 bases, with 16 bases between them. CDR1 and CDR2 from the germline V gene are MNHEY and SVGAGI. CDR3 size: 16 residues. The CDR3: CASSYTPGQRTYEQYF. CDR3 bases: TGTGCCAGCAGTTACACTCCAGGACAAAGAACCTACGAGCAGTACTTC.

V usage is TRBV5-1 and J usage is TRBJ1-4; 7 bases agree with TRBD1. J was trimmed by 4 bases and V by 4 bases; bases with no gene match: 10. This CDR3 has 16 amino acids. In germline, CDR1 is SGHRS, CDR2 YFSETQ. The CDR3 loop is CASSPLGQVLNEKLFF. CDR3 sequence (DNA): TGCGCCAGCAGCCCCCTAGGACAGGTACTTAATGAAAAACTGTTTTTT.

V gene TRBV6-5 combines with J gene TRBJ1-1, with no clear D. Trimming shortened V by 7 bases and J by 0 bases, and 12 bases separated the two germline ends. Germline assignment: CDR1 MNHEY and CDR2 SVGAGI. The CDR3 runs 14 residues. The CDR3 region has the DNA TGTGCCAGCAAAGCGCCCATCCTGAACACTGAAGCTTTCTTT. This translates into CASKAPILNTEAFF.

In this sample, this clone turned up once. The chain has TRBV2 and TRBJ2-7; perhaps TRBD2 as D (5 bases). This CDR3 comprises 12 residues. V was trimmed by 6 bases and J by 0 bases, leaving 6 bases between them. Germline lookup yields CDR1 SNHLY and CDR2 FYNNEI. This chain's CDR3 is CASSRDSYEQYF. The CDR3 DNA follows: TGTGCCAGCAGCCGGGACTCCTACGAGCAGTACTTC. Variable domain in full (rest from reference TRBV2 and TRBJ2-7): EPEVTQTPSHQVTQMGQEVILRCVPISNHLYFYWYRQILGQKVEFLVSFYNNEISEKSEIFDDQFSVERPDGSNFTLKIRSTKLEDSAMYFCASSRDSYEQYFGPGTRLTVT.

This clone was recorded a few times. The rearrangement links TRBV5-5 to TRBJ2-2; D is perhaps TRBD2 (6 bases). There are 19 residues in the CDR3. Trimming pared 2 bases from V and 0 bases from J, leaving 20 bases between. The germline V gene encodes CDR1 SGHKS and CDR2 YYEKEE (reference sequence). In DNA, the CDR3 is TGTGCCAGCAGCTTAAGCCCTAGCCTCCTAGCGTCGAACACCGGGGAGCTGTTTTTT. Protein product: CASSLSPSLLASNTGELFF. The variable domain in full, with the rest retrieved from reference TRBV5-5 and TRBJ2-2, is DAGVTQSPTHLIKTRGQQVTLRCSPISGHKSVSWYQQVLGQGPQFIFQYYEKEERGRGNFPDRFSARQFPNYSSELNVNALLLGDSALYLCASSLSPSLLASNTGELFFGEGSRLTVL.

This chain connects TRBV7-2 to TRBJ1-4; tentative D call: TRBD1 (6 bases). The CDR3 is 14 residues long. Trimming took 4 bases from V and 5 from J, leaving 11 bases between them. Germline V CDR1 and CDR2: SGHTA, FQGNSA. CDR3 sequence: CASSYDRKNEKLFF. The CDR3 bases are TGTGCCAGCAGCTATGACAGGAAGAATGAAAAACTGTTTTTT.

J is TRBJ1-5 and V is TRBV19; 9 positions match TRBD1. V lost 2 bases and J lost 7; bases outside the gene matches: 6. CDR1 and CDR2 (germline): LNHDA, SQIVND (reference sequence). The CDR3 covers 15 residues. The CDR3: CASSIIGTGNQPQHF. The CDR3 DNA follows: TGTGCCAGTAGTATAATAGGGACAGGGAACCAGCCCCAGCATTTT.

This sequence joins TRBV4-3 and TRBJ1-2; D is perhaps TRBD1 (5 bases). Germline CDR1 and CDR2: LGHNA and YSLEER. Trimming removed 1 base at V and 5 bases at J, with 11 bases between. The CDR3 consists of 14 residues. The CDR3 loop reads CASSQVRGIYGYTF. CDR3 nucleotides: TGCGCCAGCAGCCAAGTACGGGGGATTTATGGCTACACCTTC.

The V call is TRBV13, the J call TRBJ2-3; 7 bases line up with TRBD2. Unmatched junction bases numbered 6, after V lost 4 bases and J lost 2 bases. Per germline, CDR1 PRHDT and CDR2 FYEKMQ (reference sequence). The CDR3 has 15 amino acids. CDR3 loop: CASSYRDYSTDTQYF. The DNA for the CDR3 is TGTGCCAGCAGCTATAGGGACTACTCCACAGATACGCAGTATTTT.

The genes are TRBV21-1 and TRBJ2-3; the D call in the table, TRBD2, was not verified against the DNA. TRBV21-1 is flagged as a pseudogene. This CDR3 is 12 amino acids long. This CDR3 is CASSKTGDTQYF. CDR3 in DNA: TGTGCCAGCAGCAAAACGGGAGATACGCAGTATTTT.

This sequence joins TRBV4-2 and TRBJ1-1, with 7 bases matching TRBD1. Germline CDR1 reads LGHNA; CDR2 reads YNFKEQ. The length of the CDR3 is 16 residues. V was pared by 1 base and J by 0 bases, with 5 bases of the junction left unmatched. The CDR3 spells CASSQAPGQLNTEAFF. CDR3 DNA: TGTGCCAGCAGCCAAGCCCCGGGACAGTTGAACACTGAAGCTTTCTTT.

The chain employs TRBV10-3 and TRBJ1-2; 9 bases are a match to TRBD1. The V and J ends lost 2 bases and 5 bases, in that order; junction bases with no gene match: 15. The CDR3 is 18 amino acids. The germline V gene has CDR1 ENHRY and CDR2 SYGVKD. This CDR3 is CAISETSGTGRGWYGYTF. The DNA of the CDR3 is TGTGCCATCAGTGAGACTTCCGGGACAGGGCGCGGGTGGTATGGCTACACCTTC.

This rearrangement joins TRBV10-3 to TRBJ2-3, with 14 bases matching TRBD2. The ends lost 6 bases at V and 1 base at J; junction bases unmatched: 6. Germline lookup yields CDR1 ENHRY and CDR2 SYGVKD. The length of the CDR3 is 17 residues. The CDR3 coding sequence is TGTGCCATCAGCGCCGGGACTAGCGGGGGTCGCACAGATACGCAGTATTTT. Protein sequence: CAISAGTSGGRTDTQYF.

This chain connects TRBV27 to TRBJ1-2; 9 bases line up with TRBD1. Trimming at V came to 4 bases and at J to 5 bases, leaving 11 bases not matched to a gene. The germline V gene encodes CDR1 MNHEY and CDR2 SMNVEV (reference sequence). The CDR3 extends over 16 amino acids. The CDR3 coding sequence is TGTGCCAGCAGTTGGACAGGGGCGGGCATTTCTTATGGCTACACCTTC. Amino acids: CASSWTGAGISYGYTF.

This clone was observed a single time. The chain couples TRBV9 to TRBJ2-1; D is perhaps TRBD2 (5 bases). CDR1 SGDLS and CDR2 YYNGEE come from the germline V gene. The CDR3 spans 15 residues. V lost 5 bases and J 6 bases, leaving 18 bases between the germline ends. The CDR3, as DNA: TGTGCCAGCAGACCTCCCCTCCGGGGTAGCAATGAGCAGTTCTTC. This sequence encodes CASRPPLRGSNEQFF.